This T cell receptor beta chain was identified in a study of cytomegalovirus exposure and HLA in healthy donors. This table comes from immunoSEQ multiplex PCR, and its TCRdb copy is limited to in-frame clones, with some not included. The sample holds about 130,000 clones, roughly 87% seen once. CDR1 and CDR2 (germline): LNHNV, YYDKDF (reference sequence). The CDR3 contains 16 residues. Trimming shortened V by 2 bases and J by 0 bases, and 11 bases separated the two germline ends. This chain links TRBV15 with TRBJ1-5; TRBD1 is a possible D gene (5 bases). What was sequenced was PBMCs. The source is a woman younger than 30 in good health and CMV-seropositive. The CDR3 loop is CATSRIQGSSNQPQHF. The DNA for the CDR3 is TGTGCCACCAGCAGAATCCAGGGCAGTAGCAATCAGCCCCAGCATTTT.